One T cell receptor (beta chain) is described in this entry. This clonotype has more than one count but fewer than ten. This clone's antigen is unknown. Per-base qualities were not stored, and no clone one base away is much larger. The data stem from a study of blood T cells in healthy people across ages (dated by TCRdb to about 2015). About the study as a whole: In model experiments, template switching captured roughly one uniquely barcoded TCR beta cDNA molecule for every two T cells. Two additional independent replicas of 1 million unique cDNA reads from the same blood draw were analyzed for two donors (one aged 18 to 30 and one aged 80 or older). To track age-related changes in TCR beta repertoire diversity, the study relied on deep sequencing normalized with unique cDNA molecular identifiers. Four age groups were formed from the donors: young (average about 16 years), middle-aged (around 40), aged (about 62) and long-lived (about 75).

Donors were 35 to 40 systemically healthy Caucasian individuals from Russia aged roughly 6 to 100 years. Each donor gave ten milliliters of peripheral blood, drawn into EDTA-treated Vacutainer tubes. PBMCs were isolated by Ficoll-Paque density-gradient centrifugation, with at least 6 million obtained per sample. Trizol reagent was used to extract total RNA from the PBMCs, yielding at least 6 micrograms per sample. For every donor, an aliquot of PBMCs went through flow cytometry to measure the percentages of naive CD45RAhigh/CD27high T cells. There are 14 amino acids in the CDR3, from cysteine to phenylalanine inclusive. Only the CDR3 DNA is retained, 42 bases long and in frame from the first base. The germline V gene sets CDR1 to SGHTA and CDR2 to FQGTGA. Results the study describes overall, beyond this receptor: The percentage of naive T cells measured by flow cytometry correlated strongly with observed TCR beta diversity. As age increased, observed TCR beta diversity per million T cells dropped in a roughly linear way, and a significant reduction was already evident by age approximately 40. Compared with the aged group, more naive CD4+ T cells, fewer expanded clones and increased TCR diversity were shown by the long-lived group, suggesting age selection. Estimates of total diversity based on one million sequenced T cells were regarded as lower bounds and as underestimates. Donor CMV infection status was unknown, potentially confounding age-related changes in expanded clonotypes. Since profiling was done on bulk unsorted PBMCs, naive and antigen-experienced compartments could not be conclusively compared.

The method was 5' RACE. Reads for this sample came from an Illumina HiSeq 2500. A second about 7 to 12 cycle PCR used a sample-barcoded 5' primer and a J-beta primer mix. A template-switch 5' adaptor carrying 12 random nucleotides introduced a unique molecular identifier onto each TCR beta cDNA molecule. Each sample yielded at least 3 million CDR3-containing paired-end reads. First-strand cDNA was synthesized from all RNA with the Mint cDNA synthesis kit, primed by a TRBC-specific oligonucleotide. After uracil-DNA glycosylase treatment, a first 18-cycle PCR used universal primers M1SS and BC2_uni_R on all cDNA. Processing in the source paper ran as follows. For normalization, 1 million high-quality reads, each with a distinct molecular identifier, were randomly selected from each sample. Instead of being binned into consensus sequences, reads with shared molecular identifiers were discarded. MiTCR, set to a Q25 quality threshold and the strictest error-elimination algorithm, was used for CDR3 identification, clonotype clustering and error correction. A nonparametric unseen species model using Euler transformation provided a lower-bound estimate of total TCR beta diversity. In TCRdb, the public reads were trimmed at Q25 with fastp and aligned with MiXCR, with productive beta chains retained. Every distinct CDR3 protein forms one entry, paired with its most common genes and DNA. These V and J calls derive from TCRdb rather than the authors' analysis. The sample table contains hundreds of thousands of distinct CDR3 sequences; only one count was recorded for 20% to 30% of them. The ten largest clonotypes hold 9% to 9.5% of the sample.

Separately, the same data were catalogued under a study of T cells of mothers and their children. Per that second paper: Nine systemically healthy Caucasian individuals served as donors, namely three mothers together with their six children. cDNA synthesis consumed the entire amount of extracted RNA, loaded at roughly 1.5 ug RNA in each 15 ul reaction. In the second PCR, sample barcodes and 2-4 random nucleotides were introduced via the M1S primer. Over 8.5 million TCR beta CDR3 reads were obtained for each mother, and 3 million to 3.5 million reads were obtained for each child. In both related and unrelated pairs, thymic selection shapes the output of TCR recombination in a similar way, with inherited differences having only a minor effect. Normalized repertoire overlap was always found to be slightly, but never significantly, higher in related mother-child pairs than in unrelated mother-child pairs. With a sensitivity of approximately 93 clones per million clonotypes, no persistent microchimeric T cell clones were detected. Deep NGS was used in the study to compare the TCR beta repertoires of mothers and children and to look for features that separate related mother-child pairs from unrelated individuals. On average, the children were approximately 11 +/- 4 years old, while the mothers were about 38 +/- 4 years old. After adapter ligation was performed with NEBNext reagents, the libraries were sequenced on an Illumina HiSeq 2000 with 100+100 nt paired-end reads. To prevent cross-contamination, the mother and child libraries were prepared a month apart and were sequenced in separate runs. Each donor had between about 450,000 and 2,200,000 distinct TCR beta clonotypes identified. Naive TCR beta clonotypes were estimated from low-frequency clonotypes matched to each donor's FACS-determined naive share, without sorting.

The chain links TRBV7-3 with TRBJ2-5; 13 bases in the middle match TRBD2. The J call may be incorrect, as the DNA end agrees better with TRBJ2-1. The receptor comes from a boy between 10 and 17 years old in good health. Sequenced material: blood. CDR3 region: CASSAGLAGAEQFF. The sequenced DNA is TGTGCCAGCAGCGCCGGACTAGCGGGGGCCGAGCAGTTCTTC.